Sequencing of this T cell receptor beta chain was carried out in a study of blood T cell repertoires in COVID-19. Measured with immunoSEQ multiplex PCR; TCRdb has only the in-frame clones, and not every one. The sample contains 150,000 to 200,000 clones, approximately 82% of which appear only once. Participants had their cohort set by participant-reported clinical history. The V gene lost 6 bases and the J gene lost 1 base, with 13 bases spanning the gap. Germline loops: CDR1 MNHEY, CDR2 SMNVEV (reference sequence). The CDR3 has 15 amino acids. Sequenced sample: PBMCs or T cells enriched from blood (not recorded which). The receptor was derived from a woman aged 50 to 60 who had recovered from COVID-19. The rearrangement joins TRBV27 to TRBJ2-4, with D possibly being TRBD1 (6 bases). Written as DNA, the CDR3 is TGTGCCAGCAGGGGGGCGATAGGGGCCAAAAACATTCAGTACTTC. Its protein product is CASRGAIGAKNIQYF.